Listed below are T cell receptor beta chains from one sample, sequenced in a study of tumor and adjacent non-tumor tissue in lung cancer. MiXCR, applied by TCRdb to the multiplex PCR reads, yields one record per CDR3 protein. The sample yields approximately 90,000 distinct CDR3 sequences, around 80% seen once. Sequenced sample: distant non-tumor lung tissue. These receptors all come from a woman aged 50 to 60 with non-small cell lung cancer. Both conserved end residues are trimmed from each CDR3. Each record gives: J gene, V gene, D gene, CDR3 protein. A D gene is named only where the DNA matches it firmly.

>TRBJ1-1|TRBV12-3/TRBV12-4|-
ASSGSQETEAF
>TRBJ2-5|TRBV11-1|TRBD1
ASSSAGQGQY
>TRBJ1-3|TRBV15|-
ATSDRDKSNTIY
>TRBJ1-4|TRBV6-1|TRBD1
ASSETPPGQGEKLF
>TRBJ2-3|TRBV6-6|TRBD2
ASSGTSGGVTQY
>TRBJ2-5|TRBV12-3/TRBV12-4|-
ASSWVQDTQY
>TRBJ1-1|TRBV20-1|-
SARLVSPTDTEAF
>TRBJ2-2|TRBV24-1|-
ATSDFVRRDANTGELF
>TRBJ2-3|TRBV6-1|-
ASSGGTGGLDMEY
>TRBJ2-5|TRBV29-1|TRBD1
SVRQGASLGETQY
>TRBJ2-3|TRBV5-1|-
ASSHGQGGETQY
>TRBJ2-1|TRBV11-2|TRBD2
ASSPGGLAGVGEQF
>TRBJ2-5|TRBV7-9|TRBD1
TSSLVTGQGAREETQY
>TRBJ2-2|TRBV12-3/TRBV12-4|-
ASNTGSGATNTGELF
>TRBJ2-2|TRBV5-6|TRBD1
TSNLDPGQGRTGELF